The clone carrying this T cell receptor beta chain has at least ten counts. Its specificity is unknown. This sample's time point: pre-sensitization, week 0. This sample's treatment: therapeutic diphenylcyclopropenone sensitization with weekly scalp DPC. Researchers extracted total RNA from unfractionated whole blood. This sample was taken from a study of human T cells and chemical hapten exposure. Across the whole study: The use of 2% DPC on roughly 2 cm by roughly 2 cm of upper inner arm skin constituted sensitization. After 6 days, upper back 0.01% DPC patch tests were scored. Study-wide findings and caveats: TCRs at a frequency above 1 in 1000 stayed unchanged with DPC sensitization.

V gave up 2 bases and J gave up 8 bases, with 15 bases separating them. The CDR3 totals 14 residues. TCRdb re-called the RACE reads through MiXCR, storing one row per CDR3 protein. The table has some 51,000 distinct CDR3 sequences, roughly 9.9% seen once; the top ten hold 11% to 15%. The rearrangement joins TRBV12-3 or TRBV12-4 to TRBJ1-1; tentatively, D is TRBD1 (6 bases). The sequencing used whole blood, collected in connection with sensitization to the hapten diphenylcyclopropenone (DPC). This sequence originates from a woman in her 40s with alopecia areata. Some clones in this sample may be carry-over from other donors' samples. DNA for the CDR3: TGTGCCAGCAGTTTAATTGGCAGGGGCCTGGAAGCTTTCTTT. Residues: CASSLIGRGLEAFF.